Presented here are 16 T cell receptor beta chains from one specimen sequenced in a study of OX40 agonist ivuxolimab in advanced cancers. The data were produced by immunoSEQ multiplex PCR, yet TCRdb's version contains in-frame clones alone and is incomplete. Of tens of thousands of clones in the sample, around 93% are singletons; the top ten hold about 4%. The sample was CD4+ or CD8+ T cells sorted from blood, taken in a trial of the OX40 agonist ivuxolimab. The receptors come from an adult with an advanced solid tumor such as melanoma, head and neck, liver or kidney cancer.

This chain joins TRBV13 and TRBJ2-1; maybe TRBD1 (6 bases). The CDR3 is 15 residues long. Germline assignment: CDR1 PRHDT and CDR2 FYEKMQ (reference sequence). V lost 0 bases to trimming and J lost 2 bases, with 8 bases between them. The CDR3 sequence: CASSLGGTTYNEQFF. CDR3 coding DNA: TGTGCCAGCAGCTTAGGTGGGACAACCTACAATGAGCAGTTCTTC.

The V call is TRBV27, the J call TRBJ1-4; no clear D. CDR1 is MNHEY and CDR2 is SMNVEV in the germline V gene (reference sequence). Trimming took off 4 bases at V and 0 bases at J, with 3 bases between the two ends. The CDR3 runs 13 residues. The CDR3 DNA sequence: TGTGCCAGCAGTTCATCAACTAATGAAAAACTGTTTTTT. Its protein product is CASSSSTNEKLFF.

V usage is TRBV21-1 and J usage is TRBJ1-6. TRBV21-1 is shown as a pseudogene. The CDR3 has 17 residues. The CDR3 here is CASSVPTGSSYNSPLHF. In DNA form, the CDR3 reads TGTGCCAGCAGCGTTCCAACGGGGAGCTCCTATAATTCACCCCTCCACTTT.

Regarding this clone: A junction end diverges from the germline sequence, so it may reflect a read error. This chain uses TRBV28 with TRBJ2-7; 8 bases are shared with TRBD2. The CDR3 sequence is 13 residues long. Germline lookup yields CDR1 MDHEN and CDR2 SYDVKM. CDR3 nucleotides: TGTGCCAGCAGTCCAGCGGGAGCGCTAGATCACAACTTC. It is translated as CASSPAGALDHNF.

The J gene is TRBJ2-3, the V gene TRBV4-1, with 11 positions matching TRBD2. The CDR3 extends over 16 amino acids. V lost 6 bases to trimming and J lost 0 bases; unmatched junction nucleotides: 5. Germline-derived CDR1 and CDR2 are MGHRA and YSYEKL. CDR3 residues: CASSVRLAGSTDTQYF. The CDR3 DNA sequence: TGCGCCAGCAGTGTTCGACTAGCGGGGAGCACAGATACGCAGTATTTT.

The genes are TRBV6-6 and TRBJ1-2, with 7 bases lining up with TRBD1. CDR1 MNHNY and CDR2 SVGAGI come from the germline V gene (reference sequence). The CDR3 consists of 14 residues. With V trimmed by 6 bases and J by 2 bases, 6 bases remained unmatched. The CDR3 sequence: CASRILDRNYGYTF. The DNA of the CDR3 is TGTGCCAGCAGGATATTGGACAGGAACTATGGCTACACCTTC.

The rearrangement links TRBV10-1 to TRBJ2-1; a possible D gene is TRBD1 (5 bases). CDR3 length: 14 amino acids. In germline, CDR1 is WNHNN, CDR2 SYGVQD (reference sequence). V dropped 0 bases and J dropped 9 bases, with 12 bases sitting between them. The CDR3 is CASSESPGRGEQFF. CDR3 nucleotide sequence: TGCGCCAGCAGTGAGTCTCCAGGGCGCGGTGAGCAGTTCTTC.

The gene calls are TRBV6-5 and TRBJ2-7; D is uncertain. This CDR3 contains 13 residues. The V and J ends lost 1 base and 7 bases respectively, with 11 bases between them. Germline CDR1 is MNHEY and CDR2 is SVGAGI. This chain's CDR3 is CASSYFDGREQYF. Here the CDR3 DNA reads TGTGCCAGCAGTTACTTTGACGGGCGAGAGCAGTACTTC.

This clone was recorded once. CDR3 DNA sequence: TGCGCCAGCAGCCTCAGCGGGAGCCACCAAGAGACCCAGTACTTC. Translated: CASSLSGSHQETQYF. V usage is TRBV4-3 and J usage is TRBJ2-5; 8 bases line up with TRBD2. V shed 4 bases, J shed 0 bases, and the junction held 4 bases outside the gene matches. The germline gives CDR1 LGHNA, CDR2 YSLEER. The CDR3 is made up of 15 amino acids.

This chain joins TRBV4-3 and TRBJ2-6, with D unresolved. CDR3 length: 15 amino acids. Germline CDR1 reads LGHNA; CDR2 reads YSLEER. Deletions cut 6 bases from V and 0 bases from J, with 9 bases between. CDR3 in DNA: TGCGCCAGCAGTTTGGAGCTCTCTGGGGCCAACGTCCTGACTTTC. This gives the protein CASSLELSGANVLTF.

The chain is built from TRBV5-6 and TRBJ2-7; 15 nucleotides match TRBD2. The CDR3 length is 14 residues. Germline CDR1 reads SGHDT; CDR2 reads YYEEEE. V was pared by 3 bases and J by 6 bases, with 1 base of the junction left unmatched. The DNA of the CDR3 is TGTGCCAGCAGCTGGACTAGCGGGGGGGCCGAGCAGTACGTC. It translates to CASSWTSGGAEQYV.

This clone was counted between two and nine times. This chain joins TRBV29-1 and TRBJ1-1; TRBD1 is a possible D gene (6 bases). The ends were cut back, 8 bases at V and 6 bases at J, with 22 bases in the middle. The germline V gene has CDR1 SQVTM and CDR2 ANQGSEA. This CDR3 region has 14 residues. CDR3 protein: CSTLPWGASAEAFF. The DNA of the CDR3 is TGCAGCACCCTGCCATGGGGGGCGAGCGCTGAAGCTTTCTTT.

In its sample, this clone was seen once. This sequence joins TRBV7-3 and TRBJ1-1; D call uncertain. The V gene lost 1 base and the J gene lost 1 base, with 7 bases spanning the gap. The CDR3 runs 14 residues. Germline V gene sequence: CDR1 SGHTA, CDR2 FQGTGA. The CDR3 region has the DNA TGTGCCAGCAGCTTAAACGTGCCGAACACTGAAGCTTTCTTT. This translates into CASSLNVPNTEAFF.

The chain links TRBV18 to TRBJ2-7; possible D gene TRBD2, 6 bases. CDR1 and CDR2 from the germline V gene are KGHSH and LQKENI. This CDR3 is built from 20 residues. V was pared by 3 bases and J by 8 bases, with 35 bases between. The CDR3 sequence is CASSPGRRNRDSGRCKQQYF. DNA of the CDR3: TGTGCCAGCTCACCGGGAAGACGAAACCGGGACTCCGGTAGATGTAAGCAGCAGTACTTC.

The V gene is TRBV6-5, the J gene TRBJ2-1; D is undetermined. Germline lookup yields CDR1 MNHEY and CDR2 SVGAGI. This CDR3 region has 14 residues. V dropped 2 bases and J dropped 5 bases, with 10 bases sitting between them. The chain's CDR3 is CASSYHKLNNEQFF. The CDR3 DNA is TGTGCCAGCAGTTACCATAAGTTGAACAATGAGCAGTTCTTC.

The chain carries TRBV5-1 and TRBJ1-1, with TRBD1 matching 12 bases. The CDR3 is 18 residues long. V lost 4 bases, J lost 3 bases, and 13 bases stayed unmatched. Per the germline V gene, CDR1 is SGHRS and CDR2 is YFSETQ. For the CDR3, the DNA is TGCGCCAGCAGCGCAAACCCGGGACAGGGGGCGCGGGACACTGAAGCTTTCTTT. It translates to CASSANPGQGARDTEAFF.